This TCR beta chain was recorded in a study of cytomegalovirus exposure and HLA in healthy donors. Findings of the study overall: In a later analysis, V- and J-gene trimming of beta chains associated with a DCLRE1C missense variant, replicated independently. According to the study, approximately 150 TCR beta chains were cytomegalovirus-associated.

A word on this clone: Antigen unknown.

PCR amplification relied on 60 Vbeta primers (plus 13 Jbeta primers). TCRdb keeps only in-frame clones here, not all; method: immunoSEQ multiplex PCR. Of approximately 200,000 clones in the sample, around three quarters were seen once. The TCR sequence derives from a woman aged 25 to 39 in good health and CMV-seropositive. Sequenced: PBMCs.

CDR3 sequence (DNA): TGTGCCAGCAAAACCACAGGTGTTGCTAATGAAAAACTGTTTTTT. It yields the protein CASKTTGVANEKLFF. The chain combines TRBV6-6 with TRBJ1-4, with D perhaps matching TRBD1 (5 bases). CDR3 length: 15 amino acids. Germline V gives CDR1 MNHNY, CDR2 SVGAGI (reference sequence). Between the trimmed V and J ends, which lost 7 bases and 3 bases, there was a span of 15 bases.